This TCR beta chain was identified during a study of blood T cell repertoires in COVID-19. Study-level background: COVID-19 samples collected from the United States, Italy and Spain covered acute and convalescent phases.

Sequenced by immunoSEQ multiplex PCR; TCRdb stores in-frame clones only, minus some. The data show roughly 120,000 clones, around 76% seen once. Trimming shortened V by 10 bases and J by 3 bases, and 10 bases separated the two germline ends. CDR1 is LNHDA, CDR2 SQIVND, per germline (reference sequence). This CDR3 contains 12 residues. The chain uses TRBV19 and TRBJ1-5; perhaps TRBD1 as D (5 bases). This receptor was taken from a man between 70 and 80 years old with acute or convalescent COVID-19. The sequencing input was peripheral blood. CDR3 protein: CATRQFNQPQHF. The CDR3, as DNA: TGTGCCACTAGACAGTTCAATCAGCCCCAGCATTTT.